This T cell receptor beta chain was obtained from a study of CD8 T cells in Susac syndrome. Points on this clonotype: As yet, its antigen is unknown.

The study, taken as a whole, reports: The relatively small number of individuals in the TCR sequencing and HLA analysis was acknowledged by the study.

The CDR3 consists of 14 residues. Trimming shortened V by 3 bases and J by 7 bases, and 15 bases separated the two germline ends. Germline V gives CDR1 SEHNR, CDR2 FQNEAQ (reference sequence). Sequencing targeted TCR beta in blood CD8+ and CD4+ T cells. It was treatment-naive patients with stable or active relapsing-remitting disease who made up the multiple sclerosis controls. About 0.5 to 1 ug RNA was reverse transcribed with random hexamers. The immunoSEQ assay covered 54 Vbeta and 13 Jbeta segments for CDR3. TCRdb reprocessed the immunoSEQ multiplex PCR reads via MiXCR and lists one record per CDR3 protein. This repertoire shows 330,000 or so distinct CDR3 sequences, approximately 89% found once; its top ten account for 0.18%.

This rearrangement joins TRBV7-9 to TRBJ1-1; D possibly corresponds to TRBD1 (6 bases). The sequence was collected from a human donor with multiple sclerosis. Sequencing used CD8+ T cells from PBMCs. The CDR3 protein is CASSLSTGSGEAFF. The CDR3 DNA reads TGTGCCAGCAGCTTGAGTACAGGGTCGGGTGAAGCTTTCTTT.